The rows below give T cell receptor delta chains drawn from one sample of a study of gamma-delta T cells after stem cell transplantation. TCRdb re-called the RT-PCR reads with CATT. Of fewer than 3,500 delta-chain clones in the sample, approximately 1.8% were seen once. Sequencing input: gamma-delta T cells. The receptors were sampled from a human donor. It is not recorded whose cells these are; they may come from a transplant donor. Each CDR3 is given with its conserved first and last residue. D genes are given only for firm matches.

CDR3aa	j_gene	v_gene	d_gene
CACDSAGGPTDKLIF	TRDJ1	TRDV2	TRDD3
CACDTVGDLLNTDKLIF	TRDJ1	TRDV2	TRDD3
CALGGAFPFTGGLTYTDKLIF	TRDJ1	TRDV1	TRDD3
CACDTVYGGDTRDRKDVYTDKLIF	TRDJ1	TRDV2	TRDD3
CACFSLGDKGPDRMTDKLIF	TRDJ1	TRDV2	TRDD3
CACDILGDSTDKLIF	TRDJ1	TRDV2	TRDD3
CACDTVSTGGYTDKLIF	TRDJ1	TRDV2	TRDD3
CACDKAGGYDGSWDTRQMFF	TRDJ3	TRDV2	TRDD3
CACDYLKGIRGERYTDKLIF	TRDJ1	TRDV2	TRDD3
CACDAVLGDTRDRKDVYTDKLIF	TRDJ1	TRDV2	TRDD3
CACHTLGDSTDKLIF	TRDJ1	TRDV2	TRDD3
CACDAMGDTGTDKLIF	TRDJ1	TRDV2	TRDD3
CACDFLGDTPYTDKLIF	TRDJ1	TRDV2	TRDD3
CACDPWGALVGGPQNTDKLIF	TRDJ1	TRDV2	-
CACDTLLGDTPDTDKLIF	TRDJ1	TRDV2	TRDD3
CACDVLGDTQLYTDKLIF	TRDJ1	TRDV2	TRDD3